These 20 T cell receptor beta chains originate from one sample sequenced in a study of beta chain features in type 1 diabetes. Their cognate antigens are unknown. General study results and limits: A moderate, significant TCRB CDR3 shortening appeared in type 1 diabetes across four CD4+ subsets.

Expressed TCRB transcripts got sequenced, as all isolated RNA was reverse transcribed. Profiled with immunoSEQ multiplex PCR; TCRdb holds only in-frame clones, not every one. The table records approximately 260,000 clones, roughly 22% of them present only once. The sample taken for sequencing was naive CD4+ T cells from blood. The receptors stem from a woman aged 40-49 years with type 1 diabetes.

This chain connects TRBV18 to TRBJ2-1, with 7 bases matching TRBD2. J gave up 1 base and V 6 bases, and 6 bases lay outside the gene matches. Germline CDR1 is KGHSH and CDR2 is LQKENI. The CDR3 has 15 residues. This CDR3 is CASSAGLESYNEQFF. The CDR3 DNA sequence: TGTGCCAGCTCGGCCGGACTAGAATCCTACAATGAGCAGTTCTTC.

The rearrangement joins TRBV28 to TRBJ2-7; weak D call: TRBD2 (5 bases). The CDR3 sequence is 13 residues long. Germline values: CDR1 MDHEN, CDR2 SYDVKM. The V end lost 7 bases, the J end lost 0 bases, and 10 bases lay between the germline ends. The DNA for the CDR3 is TGTGCCAGCACGGAAACTAGCTCCTACGAGCAGTACTTC. Its translation: CASTETSSYEQYF.

The chain is built from TRBV2 and TRBJ1-3; D unresolved. Germline CDR1 and CDR2: SNHLY and FYNNEI. The CDR3 covers 13 residues. Trimming cost V 5 bases and J 0 bases, with 5 bases left between them. CDR3 region: CASSRDSGNTIYF. Written as DNA, the CDR3 is TGTGCCAGCAGTCGGGACTCTGGAAACACCATATATTTT.

The chain combines TRBV11-2 with TRBJ2-5; 7 nucleotides agree with TRBD1. The V and J ends lost 6 bases and 5 bases, in that order; junction bases with no gene match: 3. CDR1 is SGHAT and CDR2 is FQNNGV in the germline V gene. CDR3 length: 12 amino acids. CDR3 in amino acids: CASRTGSETQYF. The CDR3 DNA follows: TGTGCCAGCAGGACAGGGAGCGAGACCCAGTACTTC. Drawing the rest from reference TRBV11-2 and TRBJ2-5, the complete variable domain is EAGVAQSPRYKIIEKRQSVAFWCNPISGHATLYWYQQILGQGPKLLIQFQNNGVVDDSQLPKDRFSAERLKGVDSTLKIQPAKLEDSAVYLCASRTGSETQYFGPGTRLLVL.

V is TRBV4-3 and J is TRBJ1-5; the D gene is possibly TRBD1 (5 bases). This CDR3 is built from 14 residues. Germline V gene sequence: CDR1 LGHNA, CDR2 YSLEER. V dropped 0 bases and J dropped 7 bases, with 10 bases sitting between them. DNA of the CDR3: TGCGCCAGCAGCCAAGATCAGGGTTGGCAGCCCCAGCATTTT. Translating gives CASSQDQGWQPQHF.

A few counts support this clone. The rearrangement links TRBV2 to TRBJ2-2; 7 nucleotides align to TRBD1. V lost 7 bases, J lost 2 bases, and 4 bases stayed unmatched. Germline V gene data show CDR1 as SNHLY and CDR2 as FYNNEI. This CDR3 has 14 amino acids. Here the CDR3 DNA reads TGTGCCAGCATACAGGGGCCCAACACCGGGGAGCTGTTTTTT. Residues: CASIQGPNTGELFF.

The V gene is TRBV30, the J gene TRBJ1-1, with a weak D call TRBD1 (5 bases). The germline V gene has CDR1 GTSNPN and CDR2 SVGIG (reference sequence). This CDR3 spans 13 amino acids. With 2 bases removed from V and 7 bases from J, the gap between germline ends came to 14 bases. CDR3 sequence: CAWSTGTWGEAFF. DNA for the CDR3: TGTGCCTGGAGTACCGGGACTTGGGGTGAAGCTTTCTTT.

Only a few counts were recorded for this clone. The genes are TRBV5-1 and TRBJ2-1; 8 bases align to TRBD1. The CDR3 covers 16 residues. V shed 4 bases, J shed 5 bases, and the junction held 11 bases outside the gene matches. The germline V gene has CDR1 SGHRS and CDR2 YFSETQ. CDR3 region: CASSRWIGQGHNEQFF. In nucleotides, the CDR3 is TGCGCCAGCAGCCGCTGGATCGGACAGGGCCACAATGAGCAGTTCTTC.

This clone was found a few times. The rearrangement uses TRBV18 and TRBJ1-4, with D perhaps matching TRBD1 (6 bases). The V end was cut by 5 bases, the J end by 4 bases, with 8 bases between. Germline CDR1 and CDR2: KGHSH and LQKENI. The CDR3 runs to 13 residues. The DNA of the CDR3 is TGTGCCAGCTCATCGGACAGTAATGAAAAACTGTTTTTT. It codes for CASSSDSNEKLFF.

The chain links TRBV15 to TRBJ1-4, with D unresolved. Trimming pared 11 bases from V and 14 bases from J, leaving 18 bases between. The germline CDR1 and CDR2 sequences are LNHNV and YYDKDF (reference sequence). The CDR3 has 11 amino acids. CDR3 nucleotide sequence: TGTGCCTCCTCCCACGACAATGCCCTGTTTTTT. It encodes CASSHDNALFF.

This clone has just a few counts. This chain uses TRBV30 with TRBJ1-1, with 8 nucleotides matching TRBD1. The CDR3 runs to 13 residues. Germline V gene sequence: CDR1 GTSNPN, CDR2 SVGIG (reference sequence). V gave up 5 bases and J gave up 4 bases; unmatched junction bases: 6. The CDR3 nucleotides read TGTGCCTGGGCAGGGGGCGCGGGCACTGAAGCTTTCTTT. This sequence encodes CAWAGGAGTEAFF.

The V gene is TRBV7-2, the J gene TRBJ2-2, with 9 bases that match TRBD2. The germline V gene encodes CDR1 SGHTA and CDR2 FQGNSA. With 2 bases clipped from V and 5 bases from J, the junction kept 6 bases outside the gene matches. The CDR3 spans 16 residues. CDR3 sequence reads: CASSLRGRAVTGELFF. CDR3 coding DNA: TGTGCCAGCAGCTTACGCGGGAGGGCCGTTACCGGGGAGCTGTTTTTT.

The chain links TRBV7-9 to TRBJ1-2; no definite D call. Germline V lookup: CDR1 SEHNR, CDR2 FQNEAQ (reference sequence). Trimming took 6 bases from V and 0 from J, leaving 5 bases between them. The length of the CDR3 is 12 residues. CDR3 DNA: TGTGCCAGCAGTCAGGCTAACTATGGCTACACCTTC. Protein sequence: CASSQANYGYTF. The full variable domain, its missing parts supplied by reference TRBV7-9 and TRBJ1-2, is DTGVSQNPRHKITKRGQNVTFRCDPISEHNRLYWYRQTLGQGPEFLTYFQNEAQLEKSRLLSDRFSAERPKGSFSTLEIQRTEQGDSAMYLCASSQANYGYTFGSGTRLTVV.

This chain joins TRBV25-1 and TRBJ2-1; 7 positions agree with TRBD1. Losses at the gene ends were 4 bases for V and 6 bases for J; bases not matched to a gene: 6. The CDR3 is made up of 14 amino acids. Germline loops: CDR1 MGHDK, CDR2 SYGVNS. Here the CDR3 reads CASSVQTGPNEQFF. For the CDR3, the DNA is TGTGCCAGCAGTGTCCAGACAGGGCCCAATGAGCAGTTCTTC. Looking up the rest from reference TRBV25-1 and TRBJ2-1 gives the full variable domain: EADIYQTPRYLVIGTGKKITLECSQTMGHDKMYWYQQDPGMELHLIHYSYGVNSTEKGDLSSESTVSRIRTEHFPLTLESARPSHTSQYLCASSVQTGPNEQFFGPGTRLTVL.

This chain joins TRBV5-4 and TRBJ2-1, with D unresolved. Trimming pared 3 bases from V and 8 bases from J, leaving 9 bases between. Germline CDR1 SGHNT, CDR2 YYREEE (reference sequence). The CDR3 consists of 12 residues. The CDR3 DNA is TGTGCCAGCAGCTCCCCTTTCCATGAGCAGTTCTTC. Its protein product is CASSSPFHEQFF. Based on the CDR3 plus reference TRBV5-4 and TRBJ2-1, the full variable domain is ETGVTQSPTHLIKTRGQQVTLRCSSQSGHNTVSWYQQALGQGPQFIFQYYREEENGRGNFPPRFSGLQFPNYSSELNVNALELDDSALYLCASSSPFHEQFFGPGTRLTVL.

There are a few counts of this clone. This chain joins TRBV29-1 and TRBJ2-3; a weak D match, TRBD1 (5 bases). Germline values: CDR1 SQVTM, CDR2 ANQGSEA. This CDR3 has 12 residues. Trimming removed 3 bases at V and 2 bases at J, with 6 bases between. The CDR3 is CSVDRDTDTQYF. CDR3 DNA: TGCAGCGTTGACAGGGACACAGATACGCAGTATTTT.

The chain has TRBV6-5 and TRBJ2-5; 7 nucleotides align to TRBD1. The CDR3 contains 13 residues. Per the germline V gene, CDR1 is MNHEY and CDR2 is SVGAGI. The V gene end was trimmed by 10 bases and the J gene end by 2 bases; junction bases not matched to a gene: 7. CDR3 amino acids: CAIGGQAQETQYF. The DNA for the CDR3 is TGTGCCATCGGTGGACAGGCGCAAGAGACCCAGTACTTC.

This clone was seen a few times. CDR3 sequence reads: CASSYADGWTEAFF. CDR3 DNA: TGTGCCAGCAGTTACGCCGACGGGTGGACTGAAGCTTTCTTT. The rearrangement links TRBV6-5 to TRBJ1-1, with D unclear. Germline lookup yields CDR1 MNHEY and CDR2 SVGAGI. The CDR3 totals 14 residues. Trimming removed 2 bases at V and 5 bases at J, with 12 bases between.

Remarks on this clone: Other DNA sequences in the sample encode the same CDR3. The chain combines TRBV19 with TRBJ1-2; 7 nucleotides align to TRBD1. The CDR3 totals 12 residues. Losses at the gene ends were 5 bases for V and 4 bases for J; bases not matched to a gene: 1. CDR1 and CDR2 (germline): LNHDA, SQIVND (reference sequence). In DNA form, the CDR3 reads TGTGCCAGTAGTCGGGACAGCTATGGCTACACCTTC. This translates into CASSRDSYGYTF.

This clone was observed a single time. The V and J genes are TRBV28 and TRBJ2-5, with TRBD2 matching 8 bases. The V and J ends lost 2 bases and 7 bases, in that order; junction bases with no gene match: 0. CDR3 size: 12 residues. In germline, CDR1 is MDHEN, CDR2 SYDVKM. CDR3 nucleotides: TGTGCCAGCAGTTTAGCGGGGGGGACCCAGTACTTC. The encoded protein is CASSLAGGTQYF.